This TCR beta chain was captured in a study of T cell repertoires in cytomegalovirus infection. On the study more broadly: It can be stated that public TCR beta signatures indicated CMV infection as well as a matching HLA type. The study, taken as a whole, reports: Dominant in the ex vivo response were TCR beta clonotypes restricted by HLA-C and specific for CMV. Frequencies of public TCR beta families were cumulated, and this identified carriers of CMV plus the relevant HLA.

MiXCR, applied by TCRdb to the reads, yields one record per CDR3 protein. The sample lists about 250,000 distinct CDR3 sequences, around 6.6% occurring once. Concerning this clonotype itself: Its antigen remains unknown.

The V end lost 3 bases, the J end lost 5 bases, and 12 bases lay between the germline ends. Germline V CDR1 and CDR2: ENHRY, SYGVKD. The CDR3 totals 14 residues. This sequence originates from a human donor in good health (CMV status not recorded). Some clones in this sample may be carry-over from other donors' samples. The rearrangement joins TRBV10-3 to TRBJ2-3; no firm D call. Sequenced: PBMCs. The DNA for the CDR3 is TGTGCCATCAGTGACCCCCTCCGGATAGATACGCAGTATTTT. Its translation: CAISDPLRIDTQYF.